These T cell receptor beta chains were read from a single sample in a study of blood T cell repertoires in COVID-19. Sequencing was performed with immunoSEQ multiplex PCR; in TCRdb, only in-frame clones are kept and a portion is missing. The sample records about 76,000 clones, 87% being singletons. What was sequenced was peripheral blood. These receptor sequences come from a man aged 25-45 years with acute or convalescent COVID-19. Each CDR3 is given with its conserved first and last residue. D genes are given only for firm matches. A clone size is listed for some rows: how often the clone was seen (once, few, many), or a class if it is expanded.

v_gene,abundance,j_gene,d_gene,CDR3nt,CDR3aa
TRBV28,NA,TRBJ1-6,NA,TGTGCCAGCAGACACGGGACACCGAGCTCCTATAATTCACCCCTCCACTTT,CASRHGTPSSYNSPLHF
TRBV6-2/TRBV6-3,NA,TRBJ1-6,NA,TGTGCCAGCAGTTACCGCCCCCGGACAGTATGGAATTCACCCCTCCACTTT,CASSYRPRTVWNSPLHF
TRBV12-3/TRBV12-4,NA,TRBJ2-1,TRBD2,TGTGCCAGTGGACTAGCGGGGTACAATGAGCAGTTCTTC,CASGLAGYNEQFF
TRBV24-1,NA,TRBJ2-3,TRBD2,TGTGCCACCAGTCGACTAGCGGGAGGTGGGGATACGCAGTATTTT,CATSRLAGGGDTQYF
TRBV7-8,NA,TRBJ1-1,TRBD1,TGTGCCAGCAGCCGCCAGGGACAGAAGAACACTGAAGCTTTCTTT,CASSRQGQKNTEAFF
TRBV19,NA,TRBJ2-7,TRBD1,TGTGCCAGTAGCCAGACAGGGGGTCGGGTCGAGCAGTACTTC,CASSQTGGRVEQYF
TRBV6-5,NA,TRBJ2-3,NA,TGTGCCAGCAGTCTACGGCCGGGGACAGATACGCAGTATTTT,CASSLRPGTDTQYF
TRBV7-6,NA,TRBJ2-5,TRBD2,TGTGCCAGCAGCTTAGGACCCGGGACTAGCGGGAGTTCAGAGACCCAGTACTTC,CASSLGPGTSGSSETQYF
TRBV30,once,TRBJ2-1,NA,TGTGCCTGGAGTGTGGGCCTAAATGAGCAGTTCTTC,CAWSVGLNEQFF
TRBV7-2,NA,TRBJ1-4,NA,TGTGCCAGCAGCCCCCGCAGGGCAGAAAAACTGTTTTTT,CASSPRRAEKLFF
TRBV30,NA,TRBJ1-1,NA,TGTGCCTGGAGGCCACCTGAGGAGAACACTGAAGCTTTCTTT,CAWRPPEENTEAFF
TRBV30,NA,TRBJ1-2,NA,TGTGCCTCTGGACAGAGTGGCTACACCTTC,CASGQSGYTF
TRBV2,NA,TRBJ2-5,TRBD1,TGTGCCAGCAGTGAAGCGGACAGGGGGCAAGGGAGCGGAGTCCAAGAGACCCAGTACTTC,CASSEADRGQGSGVQETQYF
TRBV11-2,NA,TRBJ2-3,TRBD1,TGTGCCAGCAGCGGACAGGGTCTACCGCAGTATTTT,CASSGQGLPQYF
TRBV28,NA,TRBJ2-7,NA,TGTGCCAGCAGGGGGGCCGACTACGAGCAGTACTTC,CASRGADYEQYF
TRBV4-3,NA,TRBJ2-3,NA,TGCGCCAGCAGCCAAGATTGGGACACCTATAGCACAGATACGCAGTATTTT,CASSQDWDTYSTDTQYF
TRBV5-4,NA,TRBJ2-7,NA,TGTGCCAGCAGCTTGCTAGGGGTTGAGCAGTACTTC,CASSLLGVEQYF
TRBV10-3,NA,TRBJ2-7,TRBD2,TGTGCCATCAGTGAGTCGGGACTAGATGGTTTGAAGCAGTACTTC,CAISESGLDGLKQYF
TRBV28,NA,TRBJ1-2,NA,TGTGCCAGCAGTTCCTACCCCAGGGGCCGGGCCTATGGCTACACCTTC,CASSSYPRGRAYGYTF
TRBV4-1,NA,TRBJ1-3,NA,TGCGCCAGCAGCCCATACGGTCTCTCTGGAAACACCATATATTTT,CASSPYGLSGNTIYF
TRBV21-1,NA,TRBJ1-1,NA,TGTGCCAGCAGCAAAACGGAGGGCGGAAGGGCTGAAGCTTTCTTT,CASSKTEGGRAEAFF
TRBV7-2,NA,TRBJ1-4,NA,TGTGCCAGCAGCTTAGCGCAAGGGGTTCGGGATGAAAAACTGTTTTTT,CASSLAQGVRDEKLFF
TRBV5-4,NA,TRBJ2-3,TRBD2,TGTGCCAGCAGCTTGGTAGGCCTAGCGGCGCAGTATTTT,CASSLVGLAAQYF
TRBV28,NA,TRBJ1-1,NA,TGTGCCAGCAGTACTCGACTGATCACTGAAGCTTTCTTT,CASSTRLITEAFF
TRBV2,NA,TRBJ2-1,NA,TGTGCCATAGCTGGTAATATGTATGAGCAGTTCTTC,CAIAGNMYEQFF
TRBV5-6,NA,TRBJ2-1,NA,TGTGCCAGCAACGAGCGCCTCTCCTACAATGAGCAGTTCTTC,CASNERLSYNEQFF
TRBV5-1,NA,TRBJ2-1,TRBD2,TGCGCCAGCAGCTTGGCGGTAGCGGGGGTCAATGAGCAGTTCTTC,CASSLAVAGVNEQFF
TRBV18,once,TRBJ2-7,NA,TGTGCCAGCTCGCCTACAGGGAACCCCTACGAGCAGTACTTC,CASSPTGNPYEQYF
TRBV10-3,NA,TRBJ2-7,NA,TGTGCCATCAGTGAAGGAACAGTCTACGAGCAGTACTTC,CAISEGTVYEQYF
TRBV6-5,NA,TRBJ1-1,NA,TGTGCCAGCAGTTACTCGACATACACAGGCAACACTGAAGCTTTCTTT,CASSYSTYTGNTEAFF
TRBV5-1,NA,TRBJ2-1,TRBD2,TGCGCCAGCAGCTTGGAACGGACTAGCGGGAGTCGGGGGTTCTTC,CASSLERTSGSRGFF
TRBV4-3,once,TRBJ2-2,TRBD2,TGCGCCAGCAGCCAAGCTTCAGGGACTAGCGGGATTACCGGGGAGCTGTTTTTT,CASSQASGTSGITGELFF
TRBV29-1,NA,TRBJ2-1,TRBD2,TGCAGCGTCGAAGGGACTAGCGGAGAGCAGTTCTTC,CSVEGTSGEQFF
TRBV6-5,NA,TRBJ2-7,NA,TGTGCCAGCGTGACGGCAGGTCCTTCCTCCTACGAGCAGTACTTC,CASVTAGPSSYEQYF
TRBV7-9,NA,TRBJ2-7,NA,TGTGCCAGCAGCTTATTGAATGCGGGCGGGCCCTACGAGCAGTACTTC,CASSLLNAGGPYEQYF
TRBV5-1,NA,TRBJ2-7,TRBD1,TGCGCCAGCAGCACGTGGACAGCAGGGGGCTACGAGCAGTACTTC,CASSTWTAGGYEQYF
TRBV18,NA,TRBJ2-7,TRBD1,TGTGCCAGCTCACCACCGCCGGAAAACCGGGACAGAGGATACGAGCAGTACTTC,CASSPPPENRDRGYEQYF
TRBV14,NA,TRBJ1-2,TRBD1,TGTGCCAGCAGCCGAGACAGGGTCGGCTACACCTTC,CASSRDRVGYTF
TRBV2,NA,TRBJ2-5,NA,TGTGCCAGCGCTCTGAGACAGGTTCGGGAGACCCAGTACTTC,CASALRQVRETQYF
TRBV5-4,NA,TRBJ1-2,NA,TGTGCCAGCAGCCAACGGTACAGGCTGGGATATGGCTACACCTTC,CASSQRYRLGYGYTF
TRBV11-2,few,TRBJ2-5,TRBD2,TGTGCCAGCAGAGGGAGACTAGCGGTACAAGAGACCCAGTACTTC,CASRGRLAVQETQYF
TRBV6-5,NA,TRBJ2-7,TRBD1,TGTGCCAGCAAGAGTACAGGGGATGTGAACGAGCAGTACTTC,CASKSTGDVNEQYF
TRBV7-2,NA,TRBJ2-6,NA,TGTGCCAGCAGCCCGTCAGTGTCTGGGGCCAACGTCCTGACTTTC,CASSPSVSGANVLTF